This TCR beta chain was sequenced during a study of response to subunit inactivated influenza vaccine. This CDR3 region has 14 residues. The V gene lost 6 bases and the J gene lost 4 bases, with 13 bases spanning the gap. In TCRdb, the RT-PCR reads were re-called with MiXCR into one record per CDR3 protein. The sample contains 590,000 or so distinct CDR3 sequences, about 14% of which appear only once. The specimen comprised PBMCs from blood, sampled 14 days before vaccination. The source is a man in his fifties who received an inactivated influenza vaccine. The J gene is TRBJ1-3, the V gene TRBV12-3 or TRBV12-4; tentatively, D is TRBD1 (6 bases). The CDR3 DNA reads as TGTGCCAGCAGGTTCAGGGGATTGGGAAACACCATATATTTT. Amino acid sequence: CASRFRGLGNTIYF.